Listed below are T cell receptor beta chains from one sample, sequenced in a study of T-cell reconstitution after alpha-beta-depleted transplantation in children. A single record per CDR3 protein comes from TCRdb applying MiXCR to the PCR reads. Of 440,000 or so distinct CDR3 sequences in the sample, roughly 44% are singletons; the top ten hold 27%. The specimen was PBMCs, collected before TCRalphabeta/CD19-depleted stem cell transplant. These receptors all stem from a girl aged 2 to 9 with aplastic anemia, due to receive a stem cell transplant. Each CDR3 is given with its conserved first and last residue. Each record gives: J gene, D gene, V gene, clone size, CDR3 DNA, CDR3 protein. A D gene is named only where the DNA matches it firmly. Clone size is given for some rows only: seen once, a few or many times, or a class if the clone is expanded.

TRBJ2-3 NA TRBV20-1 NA TGCAGTGCTAGGGATTTCCTCTATGGCGGGGACGGCACAGATACGCAGTATTTT CSARDFLYGGDGTDTQYF
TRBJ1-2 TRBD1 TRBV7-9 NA TGTGCCAGCAGCTTAGGGAGCCGGGACAGGGGGCGCGGCTACACCTTC CASSLGSRDRGRGYTF
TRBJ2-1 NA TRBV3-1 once TGTGCCAGCAGCCAAGATAGTGCCACTTACAATGAGCAGTTCTTC CASSQDSATYNEQFF
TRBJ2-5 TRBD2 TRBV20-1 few TGCAGTGCTCGTAGGACTAGCGGGAACCAAGAGACCCAGTACTTC CSARRTSGNQETQYF
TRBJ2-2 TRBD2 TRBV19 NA TGTGCCAGTAGTATGGTAGCGGGAGGAGGAACCGGGGAGCTGTTTTTT CASSMVAGGGTGELFF
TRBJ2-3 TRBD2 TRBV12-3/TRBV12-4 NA TGTGCCAGCGTCCTTGGACTAGCGGGAGCAGATACGCAGTATTTT CASVLGLAGADTQYF
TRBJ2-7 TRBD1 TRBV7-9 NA TGTGCCAGCAGCTCTTTGGACAGGGGAATCACCTACGAGCAGTACTTC CASSSLDRGITYEQYF
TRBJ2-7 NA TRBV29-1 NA TGCAGCGTTGAAATTATGGCAGGGATAAACTACGAGCAGTACTTC CSVEIMAGINYEQYF
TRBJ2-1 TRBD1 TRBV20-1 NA TGCAGTGCCCTACCTGGGGGGACAGGGCACAATGAGCAGTTCTTC CSALPGGTGHNEQFF
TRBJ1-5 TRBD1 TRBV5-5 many TGTGCCAGCAGCCCATTCCGAGACAGGGATGTTCGGCAGCCCCAGCATTTT CASSPFRDRDVRQPQHF
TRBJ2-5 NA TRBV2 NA TGTGCCAGCAGTGTTTGGGAACAAGAGACCCAGTACTTC CASSVWEQETQYF
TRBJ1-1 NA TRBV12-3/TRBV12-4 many TGTGCCAGCAGTGACCGGGTGCGGGGCACTGAAGCTTTCTTT CASSDRVRGTEAFF
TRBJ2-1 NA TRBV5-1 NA TGCGCCAGCAGCCCGGCGGCTAGCCTTCACAATGAGCAGTTCTTC CASSPAASLHNEQFF
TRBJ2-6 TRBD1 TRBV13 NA TGTGCCAGCAGCGCCGGGACAGCGTTCTCTGGGGCCAACGTCCTGACTTTC CASSAGTAFSGANVLTF
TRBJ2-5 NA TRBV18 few TGTGCCAGCTCTAACTCCGGGGGCGGTGAGACCCAGTACTTC CASSNSGGGETQYF
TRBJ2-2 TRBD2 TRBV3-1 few TGTGCCAGCAGCCAAGGGACTAGCGGGGGGACCGGGGAGCTGTTTTTT CASSQGTSGGTGELFF
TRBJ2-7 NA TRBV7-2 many TGTGCCAGCAGCTTAAATTCAGGGCGAACCTACGAGCAGTACTTC CASSLNSGRTYEQYF